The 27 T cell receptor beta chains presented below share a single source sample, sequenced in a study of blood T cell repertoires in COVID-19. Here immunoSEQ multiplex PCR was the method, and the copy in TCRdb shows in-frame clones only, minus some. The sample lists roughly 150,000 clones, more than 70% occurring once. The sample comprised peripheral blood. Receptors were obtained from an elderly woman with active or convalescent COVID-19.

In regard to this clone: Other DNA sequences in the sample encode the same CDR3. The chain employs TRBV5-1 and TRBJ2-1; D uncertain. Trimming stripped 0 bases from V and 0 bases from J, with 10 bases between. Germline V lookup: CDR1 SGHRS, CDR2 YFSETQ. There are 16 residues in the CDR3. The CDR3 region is CASSLGGSGSYNEQFF. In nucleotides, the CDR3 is TGCGCCAGCAGCTTGGGCGGTAGTGGCTCCTACAATGAGCAGTTCTTC. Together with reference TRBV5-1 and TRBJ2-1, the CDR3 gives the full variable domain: KAGVTQTPRYLIKTRGQQVTLSCSPISGHRSVSWYQQTPGQGLQFLFEYFSETQRNKGNFPGRFSGRQFSNSRSEMNVSTLELGDSALYLCASSLGGSGSYNEQFFGPGTRLTVL.

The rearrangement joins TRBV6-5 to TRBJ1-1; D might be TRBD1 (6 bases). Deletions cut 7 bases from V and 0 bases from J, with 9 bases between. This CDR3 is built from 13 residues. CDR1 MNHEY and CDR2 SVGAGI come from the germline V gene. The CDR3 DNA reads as TGTGCCAGCACCAGGACAGTGAACACTGAAGCTTTCTTT. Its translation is CASTRTVNTEAFF.

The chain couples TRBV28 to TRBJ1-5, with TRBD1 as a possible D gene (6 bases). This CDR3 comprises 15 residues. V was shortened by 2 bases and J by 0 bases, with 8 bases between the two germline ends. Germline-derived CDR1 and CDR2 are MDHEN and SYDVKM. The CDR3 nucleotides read TGTGCCAGCAGTTTAGCAGGGGATAGCAATCAGCCCCAGCATTTT. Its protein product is CASSLAGDSNQPQHF. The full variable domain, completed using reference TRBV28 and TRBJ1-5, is DVKVTQSSRYLVKRTGEKVFLECVQDMDHENMFWYRQDPGLGLRLIYFSYDVKMKEKGDIPEGYSVSREKKERFSLILESASTNQTSMYLCASSLAGDSNQPQHFGDGTRLSIL.

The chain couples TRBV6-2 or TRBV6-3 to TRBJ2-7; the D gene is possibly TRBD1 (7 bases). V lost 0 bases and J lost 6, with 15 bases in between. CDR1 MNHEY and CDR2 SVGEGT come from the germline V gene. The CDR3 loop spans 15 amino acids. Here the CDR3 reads CASSYSEGALAEQYF. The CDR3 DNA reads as TGTGCCAGCAGTTACTCGGAGGGGGCCCTGGCCGAGCAGTACTTC.

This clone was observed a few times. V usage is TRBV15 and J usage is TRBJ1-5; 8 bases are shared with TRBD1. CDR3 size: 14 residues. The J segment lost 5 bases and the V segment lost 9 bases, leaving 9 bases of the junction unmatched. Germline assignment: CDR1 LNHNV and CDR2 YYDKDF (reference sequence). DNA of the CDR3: TGTGCCACTCGGCGGGACAGGTTTTATCAGCCCCAGCATTTT. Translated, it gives CATRRDRFYQPQHF.

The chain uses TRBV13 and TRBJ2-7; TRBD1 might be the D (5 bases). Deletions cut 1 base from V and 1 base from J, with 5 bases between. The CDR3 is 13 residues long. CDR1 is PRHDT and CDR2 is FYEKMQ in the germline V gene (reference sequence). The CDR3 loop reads CASSLAGSYEQYF. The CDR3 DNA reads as TGTGCCAGCAGCTTAGCAGGGTCCTACGAGCAGTACTTC. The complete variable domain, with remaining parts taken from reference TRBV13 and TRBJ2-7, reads AAGVIQSPRHLIKEKRETATLKCYPIPRHDTVYWYQQGPGQDPQFLISFYEKMQSDKGSIPDRFSAQQFSDYHSELNMSSLELGDSALYFCASSLAGSYEQYFGPGTRLTVT.

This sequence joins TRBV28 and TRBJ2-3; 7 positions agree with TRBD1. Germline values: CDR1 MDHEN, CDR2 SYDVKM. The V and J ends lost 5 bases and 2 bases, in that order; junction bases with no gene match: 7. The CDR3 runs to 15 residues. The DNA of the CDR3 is TGTGCCAGCAGTCCGTGGACAGGAACCACAGATACGCAGTATTTT. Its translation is CASSPWTGTTDTQYF.

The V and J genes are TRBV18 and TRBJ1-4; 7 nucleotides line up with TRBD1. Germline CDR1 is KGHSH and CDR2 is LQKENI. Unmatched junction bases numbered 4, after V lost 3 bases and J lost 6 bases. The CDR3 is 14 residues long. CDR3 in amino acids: CASSPTGTDEKLFF. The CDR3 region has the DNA TGTGCCAGCTCACCGACTGGGACAGATGAAAAACTGTTTTTT.

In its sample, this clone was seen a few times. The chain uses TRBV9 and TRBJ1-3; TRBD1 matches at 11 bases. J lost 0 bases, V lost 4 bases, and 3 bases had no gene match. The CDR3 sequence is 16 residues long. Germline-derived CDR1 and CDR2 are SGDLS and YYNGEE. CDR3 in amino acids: CASSTGTGGSGNTIYF. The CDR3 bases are TGTGCCAGCAGCACAGGGACAGGGGGCTCTGGAAACACCATATATTTT.

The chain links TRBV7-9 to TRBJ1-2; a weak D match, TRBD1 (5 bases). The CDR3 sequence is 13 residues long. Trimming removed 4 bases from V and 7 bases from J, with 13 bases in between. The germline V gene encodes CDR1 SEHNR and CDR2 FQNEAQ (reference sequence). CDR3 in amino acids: CASSSAYRTGYTF. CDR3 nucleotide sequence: TGTGCCAGCAGCTCAGCATACAGGACTGGCTACACCTTC.

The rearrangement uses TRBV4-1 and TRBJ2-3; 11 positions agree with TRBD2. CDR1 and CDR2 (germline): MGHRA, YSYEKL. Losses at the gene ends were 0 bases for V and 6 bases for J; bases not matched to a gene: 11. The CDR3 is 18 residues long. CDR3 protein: CASSQDQRLAGLSDTQYF. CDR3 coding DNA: TGCGCCAGCAGCCAAGATCAGAGACTAGCGGGACTCAGCGATACGCAGTATTTT.

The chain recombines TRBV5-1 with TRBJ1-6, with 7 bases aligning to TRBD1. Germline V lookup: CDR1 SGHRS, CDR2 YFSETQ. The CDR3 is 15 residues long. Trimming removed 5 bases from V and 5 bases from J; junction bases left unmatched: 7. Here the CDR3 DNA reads TGCGCCAGCAGTCTATCCGGGACAGATAATTCACCCCTCCACTTT. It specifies CASSLSGTDNSPLHF.

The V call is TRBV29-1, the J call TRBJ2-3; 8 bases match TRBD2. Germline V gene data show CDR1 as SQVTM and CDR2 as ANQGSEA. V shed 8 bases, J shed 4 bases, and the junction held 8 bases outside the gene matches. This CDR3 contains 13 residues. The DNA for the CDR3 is TGCAGCACCGGGACTAGGGGCCCAGATACGCAGTATTTT. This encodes CSTGTRGPDTQYF.

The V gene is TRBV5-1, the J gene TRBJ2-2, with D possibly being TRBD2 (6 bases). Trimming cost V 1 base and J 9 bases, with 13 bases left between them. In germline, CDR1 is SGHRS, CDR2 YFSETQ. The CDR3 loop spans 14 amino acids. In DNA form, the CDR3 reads TGCGCCAGCAGCTTGATCCCTAGCGAAAGGGAGCTGTTTTTT. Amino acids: CASSLIPSERELFF.

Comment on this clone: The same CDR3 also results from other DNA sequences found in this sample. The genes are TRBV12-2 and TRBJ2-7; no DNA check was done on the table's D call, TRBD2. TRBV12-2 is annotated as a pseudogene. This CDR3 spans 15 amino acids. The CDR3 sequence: CASRLGRQFLYEQYF. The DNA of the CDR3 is TGTGCAAGTCGCCTAGGGAGGCAGTTCCTCTACGAGCAGTACTTC.

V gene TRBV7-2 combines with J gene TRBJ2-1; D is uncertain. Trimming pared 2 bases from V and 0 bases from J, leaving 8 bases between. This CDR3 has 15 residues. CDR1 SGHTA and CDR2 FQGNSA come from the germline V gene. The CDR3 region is CASSLYQASYNEQFF. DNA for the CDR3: TGTGCCAGCAGCTTATACCAGGCCTCCTACAATGAGCAGTTCTTC.

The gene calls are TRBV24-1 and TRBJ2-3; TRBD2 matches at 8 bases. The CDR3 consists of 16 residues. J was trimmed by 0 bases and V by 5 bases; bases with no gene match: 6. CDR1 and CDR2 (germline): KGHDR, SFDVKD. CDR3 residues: CATSGGSGSSTDTQYF. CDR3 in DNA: TGTGCCACCAGTGGGGGGAGCGGGAGTAGCACAGATACGCAGTATTTT.

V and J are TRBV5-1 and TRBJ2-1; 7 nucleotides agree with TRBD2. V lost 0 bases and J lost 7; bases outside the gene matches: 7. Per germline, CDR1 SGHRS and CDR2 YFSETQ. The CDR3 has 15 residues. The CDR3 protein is CASSLAAGVMNEQFF. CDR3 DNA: TGCGCCAGCAGCTTGGCCGCGGGAGTAATGAATGAGCAGTTCTTC.

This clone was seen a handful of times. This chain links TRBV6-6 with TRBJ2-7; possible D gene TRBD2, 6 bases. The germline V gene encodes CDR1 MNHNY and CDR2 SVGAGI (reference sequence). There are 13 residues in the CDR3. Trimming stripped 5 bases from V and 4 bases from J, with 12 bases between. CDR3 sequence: CASSGGEPYEQYF. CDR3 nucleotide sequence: TGTGCCAGCAGTGGCGGGGAGCCGTACGAGCAGTACTTC.

CDR3 coding DNA: TGTGCCAGCAGCCAGGACAGTTTACCTGGCTACACCTTC. Translation gives CASSQDSLPGYTF. This chain joins TRBV3-1 (or the pseudogene TRBV3-2) and TRBJ1-2, with D possibly matching TRBD1 (6 bases). Germline V gene lookup returns CDR1 LGHDT and CDR2 YNNKEL (reference sequence). Trimming shortened V by 3 bases and J by 7 bases, and 12 bases separated the two germline ends. The length of the CDR3 is 13 residues.

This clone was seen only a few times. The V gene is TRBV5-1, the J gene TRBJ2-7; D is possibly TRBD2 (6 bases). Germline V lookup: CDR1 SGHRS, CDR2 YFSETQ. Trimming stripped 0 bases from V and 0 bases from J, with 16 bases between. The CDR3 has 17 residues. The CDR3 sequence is CASSLGFGGGSSYEQYF. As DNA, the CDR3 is TGCGCCAGCAGCTTGGGTTTTGGTGGGGGGAGCTCCTACGAGCAGTACTTC.

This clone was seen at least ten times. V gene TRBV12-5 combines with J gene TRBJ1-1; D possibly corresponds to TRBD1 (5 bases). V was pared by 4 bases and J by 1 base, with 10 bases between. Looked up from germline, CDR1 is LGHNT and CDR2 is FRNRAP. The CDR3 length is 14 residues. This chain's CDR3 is CASGSSGENTEAFF. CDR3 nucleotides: TGTGCTAGTGGTTCCTCGGGGGAGAACACTGAAGCTTTCTTT.

The CDR3 sequence: CASSLGGNTEAFF. CDR3 sequence (DNA): TGTGCCAGCAGCTTGGGAGGGAACACTGAAGCTTTCTTT. The gene calls are TRBV5-6 and TRBJ1-1; D not resolved. Germline CDR1 reads SGHDT; CDR2 reads YYEEEE. Trimming left V 0 bases short and J 1 base short, with 4 bases between. The CDR3 has 13 residues.

DNA of the CDR3: TGTGCCAGCAGACCAACCTCCAGGGATCCTGGCTACACCTTC. It yields the protein CASRPTSRDPGYTF. The genes are TRBV6-5 and TRBJ1-2; D possibly corresponds to TRBD1 (5 bases). The CDR3 has 14 amino acids. From germline, CDR1 is MNHEY and CDR2 SVGAGI. Deletions cut 6 bases from V and 7 bases from J, with 18 bases between.

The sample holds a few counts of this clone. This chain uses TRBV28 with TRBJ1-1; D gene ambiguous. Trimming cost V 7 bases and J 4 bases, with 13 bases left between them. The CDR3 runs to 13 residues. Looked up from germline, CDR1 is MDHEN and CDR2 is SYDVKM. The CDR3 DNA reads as TGTGCCAGCACCACCACGGGGTTCACTGAAGCTTTCTTT. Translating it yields CASTTTGFTEAFF.

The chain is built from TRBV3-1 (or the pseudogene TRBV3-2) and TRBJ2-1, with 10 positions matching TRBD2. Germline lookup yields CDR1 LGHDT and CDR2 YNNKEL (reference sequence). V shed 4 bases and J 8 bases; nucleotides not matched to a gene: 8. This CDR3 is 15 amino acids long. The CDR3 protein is CASSLSGTSVHEQFF. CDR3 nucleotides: TGTGCCAGCAGCCTTTCCGGGACTAGCGTGCATGAGCAGTTCTTC.

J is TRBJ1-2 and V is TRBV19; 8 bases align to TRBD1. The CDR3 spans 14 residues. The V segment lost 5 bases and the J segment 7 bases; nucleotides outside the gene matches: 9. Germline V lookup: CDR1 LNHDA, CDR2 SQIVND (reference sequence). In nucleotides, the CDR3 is TGTGCCAGTAGTCCGTTGCAGGGGGCAAGTGGCTACACCTTC. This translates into CASSPLQGASGYTF.